Each of the 19 T cell receptor beta chains below was sequenced from the same sample in a study of blood T cell repertoires in COVID-19. The protocol was immunoSEQ multiplex PCR, while the TCRdb copy is restricted to in-frame clones and leaves out a portion. In the table there are some 320,000 clones, less than 85% of which are singletons. Sequenced material: PBMCs or T cells enriched from blood (not recorded which). The receptors come from a woman younger than 45 who had been exposed to COVID-19.

The chain is built from TRBV5-1 and TRBJ1-2; the D is unclear. Germline V gene sequence: CDR1 SGHRS, CDR2 YFSETQ. The V gene lost 4 bases and the J gene lost 2 bases, with 12 bases spanning the gap. The CDR3 is 14 residues long. The CDR3 here is CASSPGNGNYGYTF. Here the CDR3 DNA reads TGCGCCAGCAGCCCGGGGAACGGCAACTATGGCTACACCTTC.

The rearrangement links TRBV7-6 to TRBJ2-5; the match to TRBD2 covers 8 bases. The ends lost 5 bases at V and 1 base at J; junction bases unmatched: 9. The CDR3 length is 16 residues. Germline V gene data show CDR1 as SGHVS and CDR2 as FNYEAQ. The CDR3, as DNA: TGTGCCAGCAGCCTAACCTTAGCGGGGTCCCAAGAGACCCAGTACTTC. It encodes CASSLTLAGSQETQYF.

In its sample, this clone was seen a few times. The chain links TRBV27 to TRBJ2-1; 11 bases are a match to TRBD1. The CDR3 extends over 16 amino acids. Looked up from germline, CDR1 is MNHEY and CDR2 is SMNVEV (reference sequence). J gave up 6 bases and V 6 bases, and 10 bases lay outside the gene matches. The CDR3 protein is CASSLLRDRGGNEQFF. CDR3 in DNA: TGTGCCAGCAGCCTGCTGCGGGACAGGGGGGGCAATGAGCAGTTCTTC.

In DNA, the CDR3 is TGTGCCAGCAGTGGCAGGGTGGGTTCACCCCTCCACTTT. This sequence encodes CASSGRVGSPLHF. The chain links TRBV6-4 to TRBJ1-6, with D maybe TRBD1 (5 bases). Trimming pared 4 bases from V and 9 bases from J, leaving 10 bases between. CDR1 and CDR2 (germline): MRHNA, SNTAGT. The CDR3 has 13 residues.

The chain recombines TRBV19 with TRBJ1-5; 10 bases are shared with TRBD1. The germline V gene has CDR1 LNHDA and CDR2 SQIVND (reference sequence). The CDR3 extends over 14 amino acids. The V and J ends lost 8 bases and 8 bases, in that order; junction bases with no gene match: 9. The CDR3 loop reads CASRDRGKHKPQHF. The CDR3 DNA is TGTGCCAGTCGGGACAGGGGCAAACACAAGCCCCAGCATTTT.

V gene TRBV18 combines with J gene TRBJ1-2, with D uncertain. Germline V CDR1 and CDR2: KGHSH, LQKENI. Between the trimmed V and J ends, which lost 6 bases and 5 bases, there was a span of 13 bases. This CDR3 has 13 residues. CDR3 region: CASSHSLEYGYTF. The CDR3 DNA sequence: TGTGCCAGCTCCCACTCCCTAGAGTATGGCTACACCTTC.

This chain uses TRBV2 with TRBJ1-1, with D perhaps TRBD1 (6 bases). The CDR3 loop spans 14 amino acids. From germline, CDR1 is SNHLY and CDR2 FYNNEI. Trimming took off 6 bases at V and 1 base at J, with 12 bases between the two ends. The CDR3 sequence is CASRWGHSNTEAFF. The CDR3 DNA is TGTGCCAGCAGGTGGGGACACTCGAACACTGAAGCTTTCTTT.

The chain has TRBV10-3 and TRBJ1-2; a possible D gene is TRBD1 (6 bases). V lost 10 bases and J 8 bases, leaving 14 bases between the germline ends. Looked up from germline, CDR1 is ENHRY and CDR2 is SYGVKD. This CDR3 is built from 11 residues. CDR3 DNA: TGTGCCACTAAAGAAACAGGGGGCTACACCTTC. It yields the protein CATKETGGYTF.

The CDR3 sequence: CASSTTGISNTEAFF. DNA of the CDR3: TGTGCCAGCAGTACGACAGGGATATCGAACACTGAAGCTTTCTTT. The chain recombines TRBV28 with TRBJ1-1; TRBD1 agrees at 7 bases. Germline V gene lookup returns CDR1 MDHEN and CDR2 SYDVKM. J was trimmed by 1 base and V by 5 bases; bases with no gene match: 7. This CDR3 spans 15 amino acids.

The chain is built from TRBV5-1 and TRBJ2-3; the match to TRBD1 covers 10 bases. Trimming took 5 bases from V and 3 from J; bases not matched to a gene: 6. Per germline, CDR1 SGHRS and CDR2 YFSETQ. The CDR3 covers 15 residues. The CDR3 DNA sequence: TGCGCCAGCAGTCGGGACAGGGGAGAGACAGATACGCAGTATTTT. Protein sequence: CASSRDRGETDTQYF. The full variable domain, rest sourced from reference TRBV5-1 and TRBJ2-3, is KAGVTQTPRYLIKTRGQQVTLSCSPISGHRSVSWYQQTPGQGLQFLFEYFSETQRNKGNFPGRFSGRQFSNSRSEMNVSTLELGDSALYLCASSRDRGETDTQYFGPGTRLTVL.

V usage is TRBV25-1 and J usage is TRBJ2-6, with D unclear. The germline V gene has CDR1 MGHDK and CDR2 SYGVNS. With 2 bases removed from V and 0 bases from J, the gap between germline ends came to 5 bases. CDR3 length: 15 amino acids. CDR3 loop: CASSETTSGANVLTF. In DNA, the CDR3 is TGTGCCAGCAGTGAAACTACCTCTGGGGCCAACGTCCTGACTTTC.

The V gene is TRBV7-3, the J gene TRBJ2-5; TRBD1 aligns across 10 bases. Germline-derived CDR1 and CDR2 are SGHTA and FQGTGA. The CDR3 sequence is 14 residues long. V shed 4 bases and J 4 bases; nucleotides not matched to a gene: 3. The CDR3 coding sequence is TGTGCCAGCAGCTCCGGACAGGGGGTAGAGACCCAGTACTTC. Translated: CASSSGQGVETQYF.

The chain links TRBV28 to TRBJ1-4; D gene uncertain. CDR3 length: 15 residues. Trimming shortened V by 6 bases and J by 5 bases, and 16 bases separated the two germline ends. From germline, CDR1 is MDHEN and CDR2 SYDVKM. CDR3 bases: TGTGCCAGCAGAGGAAGTCGGCGGAACAATGAAAAACTGTTTTTT. Translated, it gives CASRGSRRNNEKLFF.

The CDR3, as DNA: TGTGCCAGCAGTTGGGGGGAAGCATTGAACACTGAAGCTTTCTTT. Residues: CASSWGEALNTEAFF. The chain uses TRBV27 and TRBJ1-1; possible D gene TRBD1, 5 bases. V shed 4 bases and J shed 0 bases, with 12 bases lying between them. CDR3 length: 15 residues. Per the germline V gene, CDR1 is MNHEY and CDR2 is SMNVEV (reference sequence).

The V and J genes are TRBV11-2 and TRBJ2-5, with TRBD2 identical over 8 bases. Germline V lookup: CDR1 SGHAT, CDR2 FQNNGV. The CDR3 is made up of 14 amino acids. With 5 bases clipped from V and 4 bases from J, the junction kept 6 bases outside the gene matches. CDR3 protein: CASSPAGGAETQYF. CDR3 nucleotide sequence: TGTGCCAGCAGCCCTGCGGGGGGCGCAGAGACCCAGTACTTC.

The chain is built from TRBV19 and TRBJ1-5; D unresolved. The CDR3 runs to 13 residues. Germline CDR1 reads LNHDA; CDR2 reads SQIVND (reference sequence). V lost 5 bases and J 0 bases, leaving 5 bases between the germline ends. The DNA for the CDR3 is TGTGCCAGTAGTGTCCATAGCAATCAGCCCCAGCATTTT. Encoded protein: CASSVHSNQPQHF.

This chain uses TRBV12-3 or TRBV12-4 with TRBJ1-3; D remains unclear. The V gene lost 6 bases and the J gene lost 3 bases, with 6 bases spanning the gap. There are 12 residues in the CDR3. The CDR3 DNA follows: TGTGCCAGCAGCGTAGATGGAAACACCATATATTTT. Translation: CASSVDGNTIYF.

The V gene is TRBV11-1, the J gene TRBJ1-1; 9 nucleotides agree with TRBD1. Germline V gene data show CDR1 as SGHAT and CDR2 as FQDESV (reference sequence). CDR3 length: 15 residues. The junction had 9 bases not matched to a gene; V was cut back by 3 bases and J by 7 bases. CDR3 coding DNA: TGTGCCAGCAGCTTGAGAGGACAGGGGCCAGTTGAAGCTTTCTTT. Translating gives CASSLRGQGPVEAFF.

CDR3 DNA sequence: TGTGCCAGCAGCGCAGGGCGGGAGGGGATCGGAAGCAATCAGCCCCAGCATTTT. This sequence encodes CASSAGREGIGSNQPQHF. The V and J genes are TRBV7-3 and TRBJ1-5; possibly TRBD1 for D (5 bases). This CDR3 comprises 18 residues. V lost 5 bases and J lost 1, with 21 bases in between. Germline lookup yields CDR1 SGHTA and CDR2 FQGTGA.